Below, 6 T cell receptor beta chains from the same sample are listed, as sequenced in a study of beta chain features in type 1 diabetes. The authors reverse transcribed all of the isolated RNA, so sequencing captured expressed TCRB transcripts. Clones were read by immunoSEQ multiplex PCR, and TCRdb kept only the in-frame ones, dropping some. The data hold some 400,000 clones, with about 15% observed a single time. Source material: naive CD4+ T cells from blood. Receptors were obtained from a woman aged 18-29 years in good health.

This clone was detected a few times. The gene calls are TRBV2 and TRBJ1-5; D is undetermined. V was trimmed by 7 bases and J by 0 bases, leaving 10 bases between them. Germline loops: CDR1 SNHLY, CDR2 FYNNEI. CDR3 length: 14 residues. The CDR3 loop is CASTRTYSNQPQHF. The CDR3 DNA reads TGTGCCAGCACCCGGACTTATAGCAATCAGCCCCAGCATTTT.

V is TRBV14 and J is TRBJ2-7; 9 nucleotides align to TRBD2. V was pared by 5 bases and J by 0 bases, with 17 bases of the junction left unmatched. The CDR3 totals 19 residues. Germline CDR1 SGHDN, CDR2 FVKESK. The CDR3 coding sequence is TGTGCCAGCAGCTCAGGGTGGCGGGAGGGCCTCTGGAGCTCCTACGAGCAGTACTTC. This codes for CASSSGWREGLWSSYEQYF.

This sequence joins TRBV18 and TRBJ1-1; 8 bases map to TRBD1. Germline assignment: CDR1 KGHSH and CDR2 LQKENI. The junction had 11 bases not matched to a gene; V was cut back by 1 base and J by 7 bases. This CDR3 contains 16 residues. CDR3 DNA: TGTGCCAGCTCACCACTTCAGGGGGCGGGGTATAGTGAAGCTTTCTTT. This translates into CASSPLQGAGYSEAFF.

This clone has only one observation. The CDR3 DNA reads TGTGCCAGCAGTCAGAGCGGGAGGGCCACTTACGAGCAGTACTTC. Its protein is CASSQSGRATYEQYF. The chain links TRBV6-5 to TRBJ2-7; 10 bases fit TRBD2. The CDR3 is 15 residues long. After removal of 5 bases from V and 4 bases from J, the junction contained 8 bases not matched to a gene. Germline V gene lookup returns CDR1 MNHEY and CDR2 SVGAGI.

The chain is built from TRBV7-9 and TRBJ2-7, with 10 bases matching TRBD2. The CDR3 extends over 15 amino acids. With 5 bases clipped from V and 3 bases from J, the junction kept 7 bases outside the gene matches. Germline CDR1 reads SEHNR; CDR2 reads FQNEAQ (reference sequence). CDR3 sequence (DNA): TGTGCCAGCAGCCAATGGACTAGCGGCTTCTACGAGCAGTACTTC. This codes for CASSQWTSGFYEQYF. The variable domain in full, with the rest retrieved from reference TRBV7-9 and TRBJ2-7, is DTGVSQNPRHKITKRGQNVTFRCDPISEHNRLYWYRQTLGQGPEFLTYFQNEAQLEKSRLLSDRFSAERPKGSFSTLEIQRTEQGDSAMYLCASSQWTSGFYEQYFGPGTRLTVT.

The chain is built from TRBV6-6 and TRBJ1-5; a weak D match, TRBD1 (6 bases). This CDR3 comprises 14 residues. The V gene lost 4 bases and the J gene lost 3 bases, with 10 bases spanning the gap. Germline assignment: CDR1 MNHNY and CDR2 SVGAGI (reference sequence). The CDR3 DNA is TGTGCCAGCAGTTCGTCAGGGGACAATCAGCCCCAGCATTTT. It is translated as CASSSSGDNQPQHF.